This TCR beta chain was captured by sequencing in a study of T cell changes during pregnancy in multiple sclerosis. The protocol was immunoSEQ multiplex PCR, while the TCRdb copy is restricted to in-frame clones and leaves out a portion. Of under 55,000 clones in the sample, 80% to 95% were seen once. Trimming cost V 8 bases and J 0 bases; bases outside gene matches: 6. CDR3 size: 14 residues. Germline CDR1 is MNHNS and CDR2 is SASEGT. The source is a female donor in good health, enrolled as a control in a pregnancy study. Specimen: CD4+ T cells from peripheral blood mononuclear cells, collected after pregnancy. The rearrangement links TRBV6-1 to TRBJ2-5; 7 nucleotides agree with TRBD1. CDR3 protein: CASAMGQNQETQYF. CDR3 in DNA: TGTGCCAGCGCTATGGGACAGAACCAAGAGACCCAGTACTTC.